Presented here are 3 T cell receptor beta chains from one specimen sequenced in a study of CD8+ T cells in alopecia areata. Following RNA extraction, reverse transcription yielded cDNA that acted as the sequencing template. TCRdb's table, derived via immunoSEQ multiplex PCR, lists solely in-frame clones and lacks some. Of 150,000 or so clones listed, roughly 48% are singletons. Material for sequencing was CD4+ T cells sorted from blood. The receptors derive from a human donor with alopecia areata.

This clone was observed a few times. The chain links TRBV6-6 to TRBJ2-3; 13 nucleotides agree with TRBD2. CDR3 length: 15 residues. In germline, CDR1 is MNHNY, CDR2 SVGAGI (reference sequence). J gave up 5 bases and V 6 bases, and 5 bases lay outside the gene matches. CDR3: CASRTSGRARDTQYF. In DNA form, the CDR3 reads TGTGCCAGCAGAACTAGCGGGAGGGCCAGAGATACGCAGTATTTT.

V and J are TRBV27 and TRBJ2-7; no clear D. The V end lost 6 bases, the J end lost 7 bases, and 22 bases lay between the germline ends. The CDR3 length is 15 residues. Looked up from germline, CDR1 is MNHEY and CDR2 is SMNVEV (reference sequence). This CDR3 is CASSPRALSRWEQYF. Here the CDR3 DNA reads TGTGCCAGCAGCCCTCGGGCACTTTCCCGGTGGGAGCAGTACTTC.

This chain uses TRBV29-1 with TRBJ2-1, with D perhaps TRBD2 (7 bases). Trimming pared 8 bases from V and 6 bases from J, leaving 20 bases between. The germline V gene has CDR1 SQVTM and CDR2 ANQGSEA. This CDR3 is built from 14 residues. Here the CDR3 reads CSSLRREGGNEQFF. CDR3 coding DNA: TGCAGCTCCTTAAGGAGGGAGGGGGGCAATGAGCAGTTCTTC.